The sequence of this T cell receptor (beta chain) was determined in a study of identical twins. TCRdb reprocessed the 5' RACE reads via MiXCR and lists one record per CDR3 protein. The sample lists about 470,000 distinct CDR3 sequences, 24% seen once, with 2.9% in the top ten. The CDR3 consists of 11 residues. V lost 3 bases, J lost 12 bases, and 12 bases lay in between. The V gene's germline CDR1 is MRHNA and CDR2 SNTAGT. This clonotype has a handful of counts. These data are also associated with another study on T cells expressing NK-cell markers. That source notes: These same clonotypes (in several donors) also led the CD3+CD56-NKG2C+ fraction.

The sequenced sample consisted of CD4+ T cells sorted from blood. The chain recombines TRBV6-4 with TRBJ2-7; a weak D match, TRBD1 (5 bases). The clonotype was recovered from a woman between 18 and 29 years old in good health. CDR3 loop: CASSEAGRMYF. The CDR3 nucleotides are TGTGCCAGCAGTGAGGCAGGGCGGATGTACTTC.